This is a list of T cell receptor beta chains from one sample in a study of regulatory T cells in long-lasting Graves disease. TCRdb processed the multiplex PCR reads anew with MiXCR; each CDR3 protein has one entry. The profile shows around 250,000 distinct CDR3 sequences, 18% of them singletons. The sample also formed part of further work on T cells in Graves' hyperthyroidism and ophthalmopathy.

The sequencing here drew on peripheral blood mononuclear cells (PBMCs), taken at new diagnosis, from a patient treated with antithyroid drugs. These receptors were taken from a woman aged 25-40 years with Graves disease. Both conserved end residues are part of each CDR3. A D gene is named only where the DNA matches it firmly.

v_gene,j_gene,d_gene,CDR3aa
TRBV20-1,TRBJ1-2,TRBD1,CSAPRPIRQGNYGYTF
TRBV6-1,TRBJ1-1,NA,CASSLPGGGTEAFF
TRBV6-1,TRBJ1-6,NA,CASSPGTNSPLHF
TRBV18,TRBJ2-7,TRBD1,CASSRPGQVYEQYF
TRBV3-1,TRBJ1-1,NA,CASSQRQTDTEAFF
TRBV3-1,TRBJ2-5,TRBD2,CASSQGSSGGSKTQYF
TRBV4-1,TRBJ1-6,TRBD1,CASSREGTENNSPLHF
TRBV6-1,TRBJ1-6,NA,CAIQQGTNSPLHF
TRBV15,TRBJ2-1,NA,CATSSPGQDNEQFF
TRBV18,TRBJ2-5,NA,CASSPGKRETQYF
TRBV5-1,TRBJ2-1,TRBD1,CASSAGQAGGEQFF
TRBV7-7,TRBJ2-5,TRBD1,CASSRGQSVETQYF
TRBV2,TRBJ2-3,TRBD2,CASSEEAGGQDTDTQYF
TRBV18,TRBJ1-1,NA,CASSPGKEGQNTEAFF
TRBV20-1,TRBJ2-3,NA,CSAKGLLPPDTQYF
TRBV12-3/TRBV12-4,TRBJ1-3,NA,CASRVEGAGNTIYF